This T cell receptor beta chain comes out of a study of T cell responses to AZD1222 COVID-19 vaccine (dated by TCRdb to the early 2020s). The study in broad terms: AZD1222 recipients given second doses at about 4 weeks or at about 12 weeks were pooled, since spike-specific TCR depth and breadth were not found to differ between the two schedules. A total of under 250 trial participants underwent TCR sequencing, of whom roughly 210 had received two doses of AZD1222 and some 25 had received two doses of the MenACWY control vaccine. Trial participants were enrolled into age subgroups of 18-55, 56-69 and 70-plus years, which contained around 140, 26 and 57 TCR-sequenced participants, respectively. Broad study findings and their caveats: No day 14 peak-response samples were available, so repertoires were characterized only after the peak T cell response. The 56-69-year group was small, and its depth increase did not reach significance, likely because of low power. After two AZD1222 doses, both the breadth and the depth of spike-specific TCRs were significantly higher than at day 0 and than in MenACWY recipients. The vaccine-associated CD4 TCRs covered the entire spike protein, and the dominant responses fell in regions 160-218 and 743-854. Only five to seven AZD1222 recipients were SARS-CoV-2 seropositive at baseline, limiting conclusions about previously exposed vaccinees. Nearly half of unique spike-specific TCRs reportedly recognized epitopes outside regions mutated in the B.1.351 and B.1.1.7 variants. Participants were mostly white British and included more females than males, and it was suggested by the authors that clonal diversity may have been underestimated.

About this clone: Its antigen is not yet known. No base quality information exists; no much larger clone differs at one position.

The CDR3 regions of human TCRbeta chains were subjected to immunosequencing. The paper's data handling went like this. Repertoire TCRs were matched against a reference library of SARS-CoV-2-specific TCRs generated with the MIRA antigen-specificity platform. Breadth was defined as the fraction of unique TCRs that were SARS-CoV-2-associated. Depth was defined as the fraction of total T cells that were SARS-CoV-2-associated. Using the MIRA data, every spike-specific TCR was mapped to the spike region that the TCR reacted to and assigned to either a CD4 or a CD8 class. Log10-transformed breadth and depth values were compared by one-way ANOVA with Sidak's multiple comparisons tests. In TCRdb, the immuneACCESS table is reduced to in-frame sequences with V and J assigned. These tables do not hold every clone; where another copy was compared, an unresolved V gene accounts for under half, and the others remain unexplained. V and J calls and clone size follow that table, whereas D and trimming were derived from the DNA. A total of around 130,000 clones appear in this sample, 86% of them only once. The top ten clones comprise 12% of the sample.

The label giving this sample's time point can be read as: baseline before first vaccination. The vaccinee samples were drawn from two UK trials, COV001 and COV002, one of which was a single-blind randomized controlled phase 2/3 trial testing AZD1222 (ChAdOx1 nCoV-19) in healthy adults. For TCRbeta chain sequencing, PBMC samples were collected from trial participants at day 0 and at day 28 after the second dose. According to the germline V gene, CDR1 reads KGHDR and CDR2 reads SFDVKD. The CDR3 goes from the cysteine to the phenylalanine over 17 residues. The sequence is cut down to CDR3 DNA, 51 bases in frame from base 1. Relative to germline, V is missing 4 bases and J is missing 0 bases, with 9 bases of the junction outside any gene match.

The sequences come from peripheral blood, collected on day 0 of AZD1222 vaccination. The TCR sequence derives from an adult in good health. The chain is assembled from TRBV24-1 and TRBJ2-3; TRBD1 agrees with 7 junctional bases. The nucleotide sequence reads as follows: TGTGCCACCAGTGACCCTGGGACAGCGTCTAGCACAGATACGCAGTATTTT. The translation is CATSDPGTASSTDTQYF.